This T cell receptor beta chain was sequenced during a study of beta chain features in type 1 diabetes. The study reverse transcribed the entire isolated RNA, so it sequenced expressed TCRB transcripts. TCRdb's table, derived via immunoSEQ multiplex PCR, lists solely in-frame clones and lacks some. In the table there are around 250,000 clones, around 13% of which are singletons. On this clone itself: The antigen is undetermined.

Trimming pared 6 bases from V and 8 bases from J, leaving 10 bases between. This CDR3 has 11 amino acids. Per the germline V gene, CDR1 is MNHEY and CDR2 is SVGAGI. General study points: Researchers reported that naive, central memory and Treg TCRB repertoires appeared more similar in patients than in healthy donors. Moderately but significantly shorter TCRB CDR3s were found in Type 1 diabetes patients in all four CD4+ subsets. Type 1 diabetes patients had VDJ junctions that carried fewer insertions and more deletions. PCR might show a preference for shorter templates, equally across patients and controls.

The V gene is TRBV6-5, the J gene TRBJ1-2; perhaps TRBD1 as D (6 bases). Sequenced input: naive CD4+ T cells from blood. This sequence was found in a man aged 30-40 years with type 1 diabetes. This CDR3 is CASRNRAGYTF. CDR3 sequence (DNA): TGTGCCAGCAGGAACAGGGCCGGCTACACCTTC.